The 17 T cell receptor beta chains below come from one sample, sequenced in a study of T cells expressing NK-cell markers. TCRdb reanalyzed the 5' RACE reads, giving one entry per CDR3 protein sequence and no DNA. In total, the table holds 500,000 to 700,000 distinct CDR3 sequences. Sequences were obtained from blood T cells: a sorted CD56 or NKG2C T cell subset, CD4+ or CD8+ T cells, or bulk PBMC T cells (not recorded which). All receptors come from a man aged 18 to 29 in good health.

The chain links TRBV5-6 to TRBJ2-2; the D call of TRBD1 rests on TCRdb alone, since no DNA is present to check it. Germline loops: CDR1 SGHDT, CDR2 YYEEEE. The CDR3 has 13 amino acids. This CDR3 is CASSLRGPGELFF.

This chain uses TRBV5-5 with TRBJ2-1; TCRdb selects TRBD1, and the lack of DNA leaves this call unchecked. Germline CDR1 is SGHKS and CDR2 is YYEKEE (reference sequence). This CDR3 is 13 amino acids long. This CDR3 reads CASSLGGTKEQFF.

V is TRBV12-3 or TRBV12-4 and J is TRBJ1-2. The CDR3 loop spans 13 amino acids. CDR3 loop: CASRLSLTYGYTF.

V gene TRBV7-2 combines with J gene TRBJ2-2. The CDR3 is made up of 15 amino acids. CDR1 is SGHTA and CDR2 is FQGNSA in the germline V gene. CDR3: CASSLEVGSTGELFF.

V is TRBV15 and J is TRBJ2-3. This CDR3 is 12 amino acids long. Germline V gene data show CDR1 as LNHNV and CDR2 as YYDKDF (reference sequence). The CDR3 loop is CATQNVADTQYF.

J is TRBJ1-4 and V is TRBV3-1; TCRdb indicates TRBD1, and absent DNA this call remains unverified. Per germline, CDR1 LGHDT and CDR2 YNNKEL (reference sequence). CDR3 length equals 14 residues. CDR3 loop: CASRPRGVIEKLFF.

This chain joins TRBV29-1 and TRBJ2-5; TCRdb designates TRBD1, a call that cannot be tested without DNA. Germline lookup yields CDR1 SQVTM and CDR2 ANQGSEA. There are 11 residues in the CDR3. CDR3 protein: CSGQLQETQYF.

The chain joins TRBV12-3 or TRBV12-4 to TRBJ2-5; without DNA, the TCRdb call of TRBD2 cannot be checked. This CDR3 is 20 amino acids long. CDR3 in amino acids: CASSPYPGTSGRGDQETQYF.

The chain recombines TRBV6-5 with TRBJ2-5; the D call from TCRdb, TRBD1, cannot be confirmed without DNA. The CDR3 extends over 14 amino acids. Germline CDR1 and CDR2: MNHEY and SVGAGI. The CDR3 is CASSPGTHGKTQYF.

The rearrangement joins TRBV4-3 to TRBJ1-2; TCRdb calls TRBD1, which cannot be checked without DNA. Germline V gives CDR1 LGHNA, CDR2 YSLEER. The CDR3 spans 14 residues. CDR3 in amino acids: CASSQGTENYGYTF.

The chain has TRBV5-1 and TRBJ2-3. CDR1 is SGHRS and CDR2 is YFSETQ in the germline V gene. The CDR3 contains 14 residues. The CDR3 region is CASSLESRQDTQYF. Using reference TRBV5-1 and TRBJ2-3 for the parts outside the CDR3, the full variable domain is KAGVTQTPRYLIKTRGQQVTLSCSPISGHRSVSWYQQTPGQGLQFLFEYFSETQRNKGNFPGRFSGRQFSNSRSEMNVSTLELGDSALYLCASSLESRQDTQYFGPGTRLTVL.

This chain uses TRBV30 with TRBJ1-2. CDR1 is GTSNPN, CDR2 SVGIG, per germline (reference sequence). CDR3 length: 13 amino acids. CDR3 sequence: CAWSSLANYGYTF.

The chain has TRBV6-5 and TRBJ1-6; checking the TCRdb D call of TRBD1 is not possible without DNA. Germline V gene lookup returns CDR1 MNHEY and CDR2 SVGAGI. This CDR3 comprises 15 residues. The CDR3 loop reads CASSYSSGNNSPLHF.

The rearrangement links TRBV5-1 to TRBJ2-2; the TCRdb call, TRBD2, lacks DNA for checking. The CDR3 covers 14 residues. Per the germline V gene, CDR1 is SGHRS and CDR2 is YFSETQ. CDR3 in amino acids: CASSDTAGAGELFF.

CDR3 residues: CASSWTSENIQYF. V is TRBV6-6 and J is TRBJ2-4. Germline V gives CDR1 MNHNY, CDR2 SVGAGI (reference sequence). CDR3 length equals 13 residues.

CDR3 loop: CASSLVGTSGSSYNEQFF. This chain uses TRBV7-6 with TRBJ2-1; checking the TCRdb D call of TRBD2 is not possible without DNA. The CDR3 is made up of 18 amino acids. CDR1 and CDR2 (germline): SGHVS, FNYEAQ.

The J gene is TRBJ2-3, the V gene TRBV10-3; the TCRdb D gene call, TRBD1, has no DNA to confirm it. This CDR3 has 14 amino acids. From germline, CDR1 is ENHRY and CDR2 SYGVKD. The CDR3 sequence is CAISASGVTDTQYF.